This T cell receptor beta chain was profiled in a study of control samples from healthy donors and cancer patients. This CDR3 region has 18 residues. Measured with immunoSEQ multiplex PCR; TCRdb has only the in-frame clones, and not every one. The table shows about 94,000 clones, with over 75% occurring only once. This clonotype was sampled from a woman between 18 and 30 years old in good health. The genes are TRBV1 and TRBJ2-7; the D call in the table, TRBD2, was not verified against the DNA. TRBV1 is classified as a pseudogene. The sample taken for sequencing was blood. The CDR3 here is CTSSLIAQLAGRTYEQYF. In DNA form, the CDR3 reads TGCACCAGCAGCCTCATTGCCCAGCTAGCGGGGAGGACCTACGAGCAGTACTTC.